One TCR beta chain is described in this entry. In the source study's methods: Cell counts per sample came from amplifying reference gene primers. Some clones are missing from TCRdb's copy, which holds only in-frame ones; the method was immunoSEQ multiplex PCR. The DNA gave D and trimming, while V, J and clone size come from that table. The profile shows some 76,000 clones, roughly 90% of them singletons. This record belongs to a study of blood T cell repertoires in COVID-19. Whole-study context: The analysed material was cDNA or gDNA that came from T cells, B-cell-depleted T cells, or PBMCs.

Germline lookup yields CDR1 LGHNT and CDR2 FRNRAP. The CDR3 is 15 amino acids. J lost 5 bases, V lost 0 bases, and 4 bases had no gene match. This receptor was identified in a man aged 80 or over in a cohort sampled during active COVID-19. V and J are TRBV12-5 and TRBJ2-1; 7 bases align to TRBD2. Sequencing was performed on peripheral blood. The CDR3 nucleotides are TGTGCTAGTGGTTTGGTAAACGGGGGGAACAATGAGCAGTTCTTC. Its translation is CASGLVNGGNNEQFF.